This T cell receptor beta chain was sequenced in a study of technical replicates of blood from several donors. Sequenced by immunoSEQ multiplex PCR; TCRdb stores in-frame clones only, minus some. Of about 75,000 clones listed, about 90% were seen once; the top ten hold about 0.38%. V lost 0 bases to trimming and J lost 5 bases, with 5 bases between them. CDR3 length: 12 amino acids. Per the germline V gene, CDR1 is SGDLS and CDR2 is YYNGEE. The chain recombines TRBV9 with TRBJ2-5; D is ambiguous. The sequence came from a human donor in good health. Sequencing input: T cells isolated from PBMCs. The CDR3 coding sequence is TGTGCCAGCAGCGTAGCAGGCGAGACCCAGTACTTC. As protein: CASSVAGETQYF.